This entry concerns a single T cell receptor beta chain. The antigen it binds to is not known. No base qualities exist here, and no much larger clone lies one base off it. This specimen belongs to a study of T cells in narcolepsy (dated by TCRdb to about 2018). Regarding the research as a whole: Patients with narcolepsy type 1 or type 2 (NT1, NT2) were enrolled in the study together with healthy control donors. To look for autoreactive T cells in narcolepsy patients that target self-antigens of hypocretin neurons (hypocretin, TRIB2), the study used TCR Vbeta sequencing to follow clonotypes in blood and CSF.

Memory CD4+ T cells were sorted ex vivo from peripheral blood of narcolepsy patients and healthy controls for TCR Vbeta sequencing. From the cysteine up to the phenylalanine, the CDR3 has a length of 15 residues. Only the CDR3 part of the read is kept: 45 bases, read in frame from the first base. Ends trimmed: V by 5 bases, J by 3 bases; bases unmatched to a gene: 8. CDR1 is given as SGHRS and CDR2 as YFSETQ, both from the germline V gene. The full study reports these points: Autoreactive clonotypes were reported to be detected serially in the blood of the same patients and of different patients, but not in the blood of healthy controls. Patients and controls had similar numbers of sequenced blood memory CD4+ clonotypes, with averages of approximately 40,000 in patients and some 35,000 in controls. Plots that compared CSF and blood CD4+ T cell clonotypes from the same patient highlighted HCRT-specific and TRIB2-specific autoreactive clonotypes. Some blood memory CD4+ repertoires from patients and controls contained no sequences matching autoreactive T cell clones.

The library was obtained by the immunoSEQ multiplex PCR assay. TCRdb obtained this table from immuneACCESS and retained in-frame rearrangements with V and J assigned. These tables miss some clones; where compared with another copy, unresolved V genes account for less than half of the shortfall, and the remainder is unexplained. For this sample there are some 13,000 clones; approximately 88% appear just once. In total, the top ten clones hold under 2% of the sample. The V and J segments used are TRBV5-1 and TRBJ1-5; TRBD1 aligns with 7 central bases. Sequenced sample: CD45RA- memory CD4+ T cells from PBMCs. The sample's cell subset or site label is to be understood as: memory T cells sorted ex vivo from peripheral blood. The source of this sequence is a human donor with narcolepsy. The CDR3 region has the sequence CASRETGSNNQPQHF. The sequenced DNA: TGCGCCAGCAGAGAGACAGGGAGTAACAATCAGCCCCAGCATTTT.